The 10 T cell receptor beta chains reported below all come from one sample, sequenced in a study of T cell changes during pregnancy in multiple sclerosis. Here immunoSEQ multiplex PCR was the method, and the copy in TCRdb shows in-frame clones only, minus some. The sample lists around 72,000 clones, more than 90% occurring once. The sequencing used peripheral blood, collected in the second trimester of pregnancy. The receptors stem from a female donor in good health, enrolled as a control in a pregnancy study.

The V call is TRBV25-1, the J call TRBJ1-6, with TRBD1 identical over 8 bases. Germline CDR1 and CDR2: MGHDK and SYGVNS. CDR3 length equals 15 residues. V lost 1 base and J lost 9; bases outside the gene matches: 5. The CDR3 bases are TGTGCCAGCAGTGAATCCCAGACAGGGGTTTCACCCCTCCACTTT. It codes for CASSESQTGVSPLHF.

The genes are TRBV5-1 and TRBJ2-5; 7 bases match TRBD1. Looked up from germline, CDR1 is SGHRS and CDR2 is YFSETQ. This CDR3 has 14 residues. V was pared by 3 bases and J by 3 bases, with 5 bases of the junction left unmatched. CDR3 coding DNA: TGCGCCAGCAGCTCACCGACAGGGAAAGAGACCCAGTACTTC. Translation gives CASSSPTGKETQYF.

The V gene is TRBV4-3, the J gene TRBJ1-6; D is perhaps TRBD1 (6 bases). V shed 3 bases and J shed 10 bases, with 22 bases lying between them. The germline V gene has CDR1 LGHNA and CDR2 YSLEER. The CDR3 is 17 amino acids. For the CDR3, the DNA is TGCGCCAGCAGCCACTTACTAGGGGGGGTTCAAGGCTCACCCCTCCACTTT. It codes for CASSHLLGGVQGSPLHF.

The chain joins TRBV14 to TRBJ2-1; D remains ambiguous. This CDR3 is built from 15 residues. Trimming stripped 4 bases from V and 4 bases from J, with 14 bases between. In germline, CDR1 is SGHDN, CDR2 FVKESK. The CDR3 nucleotides are TGTGCCAGCAGCCGCTCAAGCCCTCCGTACAATGAGCAGTTCTTC. Translating gives CASSRSSPPYNEQFF. The variable domain in full, completed from reference TRBV14 and TRBJ2-1, reads EAGVTQFPSHSVIEKGQTVTLRCDPISGHDNLYWYRRVMGKEIKFLLHFVKESKQDESGMPNNRFLAERTGGTYSTLKVQPAELEDSGVYFCASSRSSPPYNEQFFGPGTRLTVL.

The V gene is TRBV19, the J gene TRBJ2-1; D unresolved. Germline V gene data show CDR1 as LNHDA and CDR2 as SQIVND (reference sequence). V was shortened by 3 bases and J by 0 bases, with 12 bases between the two germline ends. CDR3 length: 16 amino acids. The CDR3 reads CASSMQLTNSYNEQFF. The CDR3 bases are TGTGCCAGTAGTATGCAGCTTACTAACTCCTACAATGAGCAGTTCTTC. The full variable domain, with the rest looked up from reference TRBV19 and TRBJ2-1, is DGGITQSPKYLFRKEGQNVTLSCEQNLNHDAMYWYRQDPGQGLRLIYYSQIVNDFQKGDIAEGYSVSREKKESFPLTVTSAQKNPTAFYLCASSMQLTNSYNEQFFGPGTRLTVL.

This clone has only one observation. The chain links TRBV10-1 to TRBJ2-7; 13 nucleotides agree with TRBD2. The CDR3 runs 15 residues. V gave up 6 bases and J gave up 7 bases; unmatched junction bases: 9. Germline lookup yields CDR1 WNHNN and CDR2 SYGVQD (reference sequence). CDR3 protein: CASSSTSGGAGEQYF. CDR3 DNA sequence: TGCGCCAGCAGCTCTACTAGCGGGGGGGCCGGTGAGCAGTACTTC.

The gene calls are TRBV7-9 and TRBJ2-5; the match to TRBD2 covers 11 bases. After removal of 5 bases from V and 4 bases from J, the junction contained 9 bases not matched to a gene. Per the germline V gene, CDR1 is SEHNR and CDR2 is FQNEAQ (reference sequence). The CDR3 spans 16 residues. The CDR3 reads CASSLTSGGPGETQYF. CDR3 nucleotide sequence: TGTGCCAGCAGCCTAACTAGCGGGGGCCCGGGAGAGACCCAGTACTTC.

This rearrangement joins TRBV18 to TRBJ2-1; 9 nucleotides align to TRBD2. The CDR3 consists of 15 residues. The V gene end was trimmed by 2 bases and the J gene end by 9 bases; junction bases not matched to a gene: 8. Germline values: CDR1 KGHSH, CDR2 LQKENI. The CDR3 protein is CASSPTVAGVAEQFF. The CDR3 nucleotides are TGTGCCAGCTCACCAACCGTAGCGGGGGTAGCTGAGCAGTTCTTC.

CDR3 bases: TGTGCCAGCAGTTACTCTCGGAGGGGTGAGCAGTTCTTC. It translates to CASSYSRRGEQFF. V usage is TRBV6-5 and J usage is TRBJ2-1; D might be TRBD2 (6 bases). Trimming shortened V by 0 bases and J by 9 bases, and 9 bases separated the two germline ends. Germline-derived CDR1 and CDR2 are MNHEY and SVGAGI. This CDR3 is built from 13 residues.

The chain employs TRBV19 and TRBJ2-3; TRBD2 aligns across 7 bases. The CDR3 sequence is 16 residues long. V lost 5 bases, J lost 2 bases, and 10 bases stayed unmatched. Germline assignment: CDR1 LNHDA and CDR2 SQIVND (reference sequence). CDR3 sequence (DNA): TGTGCCAGTAGTGCCATGACTAGCTTCTCCACAGATACGCAGTATTTT. This sequence encodes CASSAMTSFSTDTQYF.